These 23 T cell receptor beta chains were all obtained from the same sample, sequenced in a study of cytomegalovirus exposure and HLA in healthy donors. The PCR ran on 60 Vbeta and 13 Jbeta primers. Assay: immunoSEQ multiplex PCR; the TCRdb copy retains only in-frame clones and omits some. The table has approximately 130,000 clones, roughly 70% seen once. The sequencing sample was made of PBMCs. The receptors come from a woman aged 40 to 50 in good health and CMV-seropositive.

The rearrangement uses TRBV18 and TRBJ1-2; 10 nucleotides agree with TRBD1. CDR3 length equals 16 residues. Trimming cost V 4 bases and J 2 bases; bases outside gene matches: 7. CDR1 and CDR2 from the germline V gene are KGHSH and LQKENI. The CDR3 bases are TGTGCCAGCTCACTAAAACCGGGACAGGGGAACTATGGCTACACCTTC. Encoded protein: CASSLKPGQGNYGYTF. Full variable domain (remainder filled in from reference TRBV18 and TRBJ1-2): NAGVMQNPRHLVRRRGQEARLRCSPMKGHSHVYWYRQLPEEGLKFMVYLQKENIIDESGMPKERFSAEFPKEGPSILRIQQVVRGDSAAYFCASSLKPGQGNYGYTFGSGTRLTVV.

This clone was detected a few times. The rearrangement uses TRBV7-8 and TRBJ1-5; 9 bases are shared with TRBD1. The CDR3 extends over 14 amino acids. J was trimmed by 7 bases and V by 5 bases; bases with no gene match: 6. The germline V gene encodes CDR1 SGHVS and CDR2 FQNEAQ. Here the CDR3 reads CASSQQGAWQPQHF. The CDR3, as DNA: TGTGCCAGCAGCCAACAGGGGGCTTGGCAGCCCCAGCATTTT.

The chain joins TRBV15 to TRBJ2-7; maybe TRBD1 (5 bases). Germline V lookup: CDR1 LNHNV, CDR2 YYDKDF (reference sequence). The CDR3 loop spans 13 amino acids. Deletions cut 3 bases from V and 3 bases from J, with 9 bases between. The CDR3 spells CATSRGRVYEQYF. CDR3 nucleotide sequence: TGTGCCACCAGCAGGGGGCGAGTCTACGAGCAGTACTTC.

The chain couples TRBV28 to TRBJ1-3; no clear D gene. From germline, CDR1 is MDHEN and CDR2 SYDVKM. This CDR3 spans 13 amino acids. V dropped 3 bases and J dropped 4 bases, with 7 bases sitting between them. CDR3 DNA sequence: TGTGCCAGCAGTTTCGGGATCGGAAACACCATATATTTT. Protein: CASSFGIGNTIYF.

This rearrangement joins TRBV28 to TRBJ2-5; 8 nucleotides agree with TRBD1. The CDR3 is 16 amino acids. Trimming removed 3 bases from V and 5 bases from J; junction bases left unmatched: 11. CDR1 and CDR2 from the germline V gene are MDHEN and SYDVKM. CDR3 in amino acids: CASSFGRGRLGETQYF. CDR3 nucleotide sequence: TGTGCCAGCAGTTTTGGCAGGGGGCGGTTGGGGGAGACCCAGTACTTC.

The chain links TRBV28 to TRBJ2-7; the D gene is possibly TRBD2 (6 bases). V gave up 6 bases and J gave up 1 base, with 10 bases separating them. The CDR3 is 13 amino acids. CDR1 and CDR2 (germline): MDHEN, SYDVKM. The CDR3 spells CASRGTDSYEQYF. The CDR3 DNA reads TGTGCCAGCAGGGGGACTGATTCCTACGAGCAGTACTTC.

This chain uses TRBV5-1 with TRBJ2-1; 11 nucleotides align to TRBD1. CDR1 and CDR2 (germline): SGHRS, YFSETQ. V gave up 1 base and J gave up 7 bases; unmatched junction bases: 7. The CDR3 sequence is 16 residues long. The CDR3 DNA sequence: TGCGCCAGCAGCTTGAATGGACAGGGGGCGGGAAATGAGCAGTTCTTC. It translates to CASSLNGQGAGNEQFF.

This clone came up a few times. This chain joins TRBV9 and TRBJ1-1; possibly TRBD1 for D (5 bases). There are 15 residues in the CDR3. The V gene's germline CDR1 is SGDLS and CDR2 YYNGEE. Trimming stripped 0 bases from V and 3 bases from J, with 12 bases between. The CDR3 DNA follows: TGTGCCAGCAGCGTAGAGGCAGGGTATGACACTGAAGCTTTCTTT. Its translation is CASSVEAGYDTEAFF.

J is TRBJ2-1 and V is TRBV9, with 8 nucleotides matching TRBD2. V gave up 3 bases and J gave up 6 bases; unmatched junction bases: 8. The CDR3 consists of 15 residues. The germline V gene encodes CDR1 SGDLS and CDR2 YYNGEE. CDR3 bases: TGTGCCAGCAGCGCCATCGGGGGGGCCCTCAATGAGCAGTTCTTC. It yields the protein CASSAIGGALNEQFF. The full variable domain, its missing parts supplied by reference TRBV9 and TRBJ2-1, is DSGVTQTPKHLITATGQRVTLRCSPRSGDLSVYWYQQSLDQGLQFLIQYYNGEERAKGNILERFSAQQFPDLHSELNLSSLELGDSALYFCASSAIGGALNEQFFGPGTRLTVL.

V is TRBV28 and J is TRBJ1-6; D remains unclear. The V end lost 2 bases, the J end lost 6 bases, and 8 bases lay between the germline ends. CDR3 length: 14 amino acids. Germline assignment: CDR1 MDHEN and CDR2 SYDVKM. This chain's CDR3 is CASSLRETNSPLHF. The CDR3 DNA sequence: TGTGCCAGCAGTTTACGGGAGACTAATTCACCCCTCCACTTT.

The genes are TRBV5-6 and TRBJ2-5, with D maybe TRBD1 (6 bases). The J call may be wrong; the DNA end is better matched by TRBJ2-7. The CDR3 is made up of 14 amino acids. CDR1 SGHDT and CDR2 YYEEEE come from the germline V gene. In DNA form, the CDR3 reads TGTGCCAGCAGCTCCGATGGGACATTCTACGAGCAGTACTTC. This gives the protein CASSSDGTFYEQYF.

In its sample, this clone was seen a few times. The V call is TRBV6-6, the J call TRBJ2-1, with a tentative D call TRBD2 (6 bases). Germline CDR1 is MNHNY and CDR2 is SVGAGI (reference sequence). With 2 bases removed from V and 3 bases from J, the gap between germline ends came to 11 bases. The CDR3 is 15 residues long. The CDR3 coding sequence is TGTGCCAGCAGTTACGGGCTAGCGTACTACAATGAGCAGTTCTTC. The encoded protein is CASSYGLAYYNEQFF.

The chain combines TRBV7-9 with TRBJ1-1; no firm D call. CDR1 is SEHNR and CDR2 is FQNEAQ in the germline V gene (reference sequence). V was trimmed by 6 bases and J by 0 bases, leaving 5 bases between them. The CDR3 spans 12 residues. The DNA for the CDR3 is TGTGCCAGCAGACAGATGAACACTGAAGCTTTCTTT. Translation: CASRQMNTEAFF.

There are a few counts of this clone. The chain recombines TRBV4-2 with TRBJ2-7; TRBD1 agrees at 9 bases. The CDR3 has 14 amino acids. The germline V gene has CDR1 LGHNA and CDR2 YNFKEQ. V gave up 3 bases and J gave up 7 bases; unmatched junction bases: 7. CDR3 sequence (DNA): TGTGCCAGCAGCCACCGGACAGGGGTGGGAGAGCAGTACTTC. Amino acid sequence: CASSHRTGVGEQYF.

J is TRBJ1-1 and V is TRBV4-1; the match to TRBD1 covers 9 bases. Germline assignment: CDR1 MGHRA and CDR2 YSYEKL. Losses at the gene ends were 0 bases for V and 3 bases for J; bases not matched to a gene: 5. CDR3 size: 16 residues. Here the CDR3 DNA reads TGCGCCAGCAGCCAAGATCTGCGGACAGGGGACACTGAAGCTTTCTTT. Translation gives CASSQDLRTGDTEAFF.

This chain connects TRBV30 to TRBJ1-5; 11 nucleotides line up with TRBD1. CDR1 GTSNPN and CDR2 SVGIG come from the germline V gene (reference sequence). The CDR3 is 15 residues long. Germline trimming cut 1 base from V and 4 bases from J; bases unmatched to any gene: 3. CDR3 DNA sequence: TGTGCCTGGAGTGCTGGGACAGGGGGAAATCAGCCCCAGCATTTT. Amino acids: CAWSAGTGGNQPQHF. Looking up the rest from reference TRBV30 and TRBJ1-5 gives the full variable domain: SQTIHQWPATLVQPVGSPLSLECTVEGTSNPNLYWYRQAAGRGLQLLFYSVGIGQISSEVPQNLSASRPQDRQFILSSKKLLLSDSGFYLCAWSAGTGGNQPQHFGDGTRLSIL.

The V and J genes are TRBV5-1 and TRBJ1-1, with D maybe TRBD1 (5 bases). V lost 4 bases and J 2 bases, leaving 12 bases between the germline ends. The CDR3 contains 14 residues. Germline V lookup: CDR1 SGHRS, CDR2 YFSETQ. CDR3 sequence reads: CASSQQQVNTEAFF. In nucleotides, the CDR3 is TGCGCCAGCAGCCAACAACAGGTAAACACTGAAGCTTTCTTT.

The chain combines TRBV6-9 with TRBJ2-7, with 8 nucleotides matching TRBD2. This CDR3 comprises 18 residues. The germline V gene has CDR1 MNHGY and CDR2 SVAAGI. J gave up 0 bases and V 6 bases, and 16 bases lay outside the gene matches. This chain's CDR3 is CASSPGTSFFRSSYEQYF. In DNA form, the CDR3 reads TGTGCCAGCAGCCCCGGGACTAGTTTTTTTCGAAGCTCCTACGAGCAGTACTTC.

The chain combines TRBV18 with TRBJ1-5; no reliable D call. Germline loops: CDR1 KGHSH, CDR2 LQKENI. The V gene lost 4 bases and the J gene lost 1 base, with 11 bases spanning the gap. This CDR3 is built from 15 residues. The CDR3 sequence: CASSLMTGSNQPQHF. The CDR3, as DNA: TGTGCCAGCTCACTCATGACGGGGAGCAATCAGCCCCAGCATTTT.

The chain recombines TRBV5-1 with TRBJ2-1, with TRBD2 identical over 11 bases. Germline lookup yields CDR1 SGHRS and CDR2 YFSETQ. J was trimmed by 9 bases and V by 4 bases; bases with no gene match: 9. CDR3 size: 15 residues. The CDR3 DNA reads TGCGCCAGCAGCCCGACTAGCGGGATTCAGGGTGAGCAGTTCTTC. This encodes CASSPTSGIQGEQFF.

The chain's CDR3 is CASSPQGGTVQETQYF. Written as DNA, the CDR3 is TGTGCCAGCAGCCCTCAGGGTGGGACAGTCCAAGAGACCCAGTACTTC. The V and J genes are TRBV7-9 and TRBJ2-5; 7 bases are shared with TRBD1. The CDR3 sequence is 16 residues long. The germline CDR1 and CDR2 sequences are SEHNR and FQNEAQ (reference sequence). V dropped 5 bases and J dropped 1; count of bases not matched to a gene: 10.

The CDR3 is CATSRDSGTGNQPQHF. CDR3 in DNA: TGTGCCACCAGCAGAGATTCCGGGACAGGAAATCAGCCCCAGCATTTT. The chain combines TRBV15 with TRBJ1-5, with 8 bases matching TRBD1. Trimming took 0 bases from V and 4 from J; bases not matched to a gene: 5. Germline V CDR1 and CDR2: LNHNV, YYDKDF (reference sequence). There are 16 residues in the CDR3. Variable domain in full (rest from reference TRBV15 and TRBJ1-5): DAMVIQNPRYQVTQFGKPVTLSCSQTLNHNVMYWYQQKSSQAPKLLFHYYDKDFNNEADTPDNFQSRRPNTSFCFLDIRSPGLGDTAMYLCATSRDSGTGNQPQHFGDGTRLSIL.

The chain has TRBV6-5 and TRBJ2-7; D might be TRBD2 (6 bases). The CDR3 length is 14 residues. The germline V gene encodes CDR1 MNHEY and CDR2 SVGAGI. Trimming removed 5 bases at V and 0 bases at J, with 11 bases between. The CDR3 sequence is CASSPGGASYEQYF. The DNA for the CDR3 is TGTGCCAGCAGTCCTGGAGGGGCCTCCTACGAGCAGTACTTC.